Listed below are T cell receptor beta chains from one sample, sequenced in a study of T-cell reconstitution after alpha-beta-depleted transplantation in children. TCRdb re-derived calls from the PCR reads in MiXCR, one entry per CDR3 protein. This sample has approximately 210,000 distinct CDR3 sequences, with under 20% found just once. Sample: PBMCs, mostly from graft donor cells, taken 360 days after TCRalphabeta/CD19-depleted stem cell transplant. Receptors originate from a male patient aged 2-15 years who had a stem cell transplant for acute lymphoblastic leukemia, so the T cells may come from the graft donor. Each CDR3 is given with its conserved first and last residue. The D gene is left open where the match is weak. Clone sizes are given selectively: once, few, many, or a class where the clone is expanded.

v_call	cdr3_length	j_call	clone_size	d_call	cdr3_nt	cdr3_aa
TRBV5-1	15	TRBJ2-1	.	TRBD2	TGCGCCAGCGTACTAGCGGTAGACTCCTACAATGAGCAGTTCTTC	CASVLAVDSYNEQFF
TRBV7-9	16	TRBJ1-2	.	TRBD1	TGTGCCAGCAGCCCCCGAGGGACAGAAGATAACTATGGCTACACCTTC	CASSPRGTEDNYGYTF
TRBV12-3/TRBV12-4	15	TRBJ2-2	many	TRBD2	TGTGCCAGTACTATTAGCGGGGCCGTCGCCGGGGAGCTGTTTTTT	CASTISGAVAGELFF
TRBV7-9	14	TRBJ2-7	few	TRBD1	TGTGCCATCATAAGGACAGGGGTAATCTACGAGCAGTACTTC	CAIIRTGVIYEQYF
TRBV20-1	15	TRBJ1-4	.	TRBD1	TGCAGTGCTGGAGGAGCGACAGGGAGAGATGAAAAACTGTTTTTT	CSAGGATGRDEKLFF
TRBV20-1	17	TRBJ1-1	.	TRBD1	TGCAGTGCCAGAAGGGGGCGAGCAGTCGTGTTATATAGTGAAGCTTTCTTT	CSARRGRAVVLYSEAFF
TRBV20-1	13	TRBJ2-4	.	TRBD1	TGCAGTGCTAGAGACCCTTCCGACAGGGATACCTACTTC	CSARDPSDRDTYF
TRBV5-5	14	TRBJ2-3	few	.	TGTGCCAGCAGCTTGGGTGATATGGGAAGTACGCAGTATTTT	CASSLGDMGSTQYF
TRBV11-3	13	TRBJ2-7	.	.	TGTGCCAGCAGCTTAGAAGGGGGAGGCGAGCAGTACTTC	CASSLEGGGEQYF
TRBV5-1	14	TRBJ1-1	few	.	TGCGCCAGCAGTCAGTCGGCGGTGAACACTGAAGCTTTCTTT	CASSQSAVNTEAFF
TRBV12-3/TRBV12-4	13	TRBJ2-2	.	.	TGTGCCAGCGGGGACACGAACACCGGGGAGCTGTTTTTT	CASGDTNTGELFF
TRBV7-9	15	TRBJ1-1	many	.	TGTGCCAGCAGCCCTCCCTCGGGCACGAACACTGAAGCTTTCTTT	CASSPPSGTNTEAFF
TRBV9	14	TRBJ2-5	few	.	TGTGCCAGCAGCGTAGCGACAGTCCAAGAGACCCAGTACTTC	CASSVATVQETQYF
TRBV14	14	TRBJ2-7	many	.	TGTGCCAGCAGCCTCTCGGGACTTTCCTACGAGCAGTACTTC	CASSLSGLSYEQYF
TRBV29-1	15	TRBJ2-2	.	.	TGCAGCGTCGCCTCCCGGGGTCCGAACACCGGGGAGCTGTTTTTT	CSVASRGPNTGELFF
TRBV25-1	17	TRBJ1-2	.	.	TGTGCCAGCAGTGAGGAGTACCGGACAGCACCTAACTATGGCTACACCTTC	CASSEEYRTAPNYGYTF
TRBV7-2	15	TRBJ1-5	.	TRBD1	TGTGCCAGCAGCTTAGTGGGACAGGGCAATCAGCCCCAGCATTTT	CASSLVGQGNQPQHF
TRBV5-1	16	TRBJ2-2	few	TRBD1	TGCGCCAGCAGCTGGTCCGGGACAGACAACACCGGGGAGCTGTTTTTT	CASSWSGTDNTGELFF
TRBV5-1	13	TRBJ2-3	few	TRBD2	TGCGCCAGCAGCAGACTTATAGCGGGTACGCAGTATTTT	CASSRLIAGTQYF
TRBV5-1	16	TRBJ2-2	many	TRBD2	TGCGCCAGCAGCAAGGGACTAGCGGGGCTCACCGGGGAGCTGTTTTTT	CASSKGLAGLTGELFF
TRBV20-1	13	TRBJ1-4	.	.	TGCAGTGCTTTCGGGGTGGGGGGTGAAAAACTGTTTTTT	CSAFGVGGEKLFF